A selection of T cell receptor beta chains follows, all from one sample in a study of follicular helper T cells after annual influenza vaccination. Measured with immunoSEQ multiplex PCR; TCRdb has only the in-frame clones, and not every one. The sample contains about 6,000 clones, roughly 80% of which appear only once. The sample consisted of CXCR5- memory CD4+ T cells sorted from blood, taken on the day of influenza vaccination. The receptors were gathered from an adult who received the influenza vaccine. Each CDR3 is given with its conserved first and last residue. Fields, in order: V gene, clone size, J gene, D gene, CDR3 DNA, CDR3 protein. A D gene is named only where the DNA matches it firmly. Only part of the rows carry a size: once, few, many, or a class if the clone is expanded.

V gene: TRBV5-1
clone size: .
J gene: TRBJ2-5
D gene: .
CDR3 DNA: TGCGCCAGCAAGAGGGATCTCCAAGAGACCCAGTACTTC
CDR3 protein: CASKRDLQETQYF

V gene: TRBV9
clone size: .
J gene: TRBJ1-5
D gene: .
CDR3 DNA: TGTGCCAGCAGCGTAGGACAGGGCAATCAGCCCCAGCATTTT
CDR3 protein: CASSVGQGNQPQHF

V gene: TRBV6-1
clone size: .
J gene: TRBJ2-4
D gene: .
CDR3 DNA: TGTGCCAGCAGTGAAGCAGGGAGTCTAGCCAAAAACATTCAGTACTTC
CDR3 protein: CASSEAGSLAKNIQYF

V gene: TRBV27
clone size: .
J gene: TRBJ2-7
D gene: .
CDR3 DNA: TGTGCCAGCAGAAGGGACACTTTGGGGCCCTACGAGCAGTACTTC
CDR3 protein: CASRRDTLGPYEQYF

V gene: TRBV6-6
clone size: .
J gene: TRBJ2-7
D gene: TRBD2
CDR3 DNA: TGTGCCAGCAACCTGGGGGTTGCTAGCGGTGAAGAGCAGTACTTC
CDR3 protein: CASNLGVASGEEQYF

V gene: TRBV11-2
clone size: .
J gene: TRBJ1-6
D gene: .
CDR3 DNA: TGTGCCAGCAGATTTAACAGGGCTGGGAATTCACCCCTCCACTTT
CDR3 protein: CASRFNRAGNSPLHF

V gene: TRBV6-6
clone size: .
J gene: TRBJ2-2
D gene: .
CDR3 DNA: TGTGCCAGCAGGATATCAAGGGACACCGGGGAGCTGTTTTTT
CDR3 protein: CASRISRDTGELFF

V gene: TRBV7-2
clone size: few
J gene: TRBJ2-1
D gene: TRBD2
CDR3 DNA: TGTGCCAGCAGCCCGTATAGCGGGCCACCCTACAATGAGCAGTTCTTC
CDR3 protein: CASSPYSGPPYNEQFF

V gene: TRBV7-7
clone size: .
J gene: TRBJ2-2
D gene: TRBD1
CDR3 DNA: TGTGCTAGCAGCCAGGGACAGTTCACCGGGGAGCTGTTTTTT
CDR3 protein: CASSQGQFTGELFF

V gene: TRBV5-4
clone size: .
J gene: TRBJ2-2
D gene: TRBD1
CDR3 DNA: TGTGCCAGCAGCTTGGGGACAGGAGACACCGGGGAGCTGTTTTTT
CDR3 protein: CASSLGTGDTGELFF

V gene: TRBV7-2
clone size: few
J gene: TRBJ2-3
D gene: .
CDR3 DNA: TGTGCCAGCGCCCAGAGGGCGGGGACAGATACGCAGTATTTT
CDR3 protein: CASAQRAGTDTQYF

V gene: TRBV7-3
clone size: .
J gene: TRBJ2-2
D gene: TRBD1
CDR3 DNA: TGTGCCAGCAGCAGACAGGGTAGCACCGGGGAGCTGTTTTTT
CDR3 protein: CASSRQGSTGELFF

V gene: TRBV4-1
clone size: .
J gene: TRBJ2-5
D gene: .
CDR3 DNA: TGCGCCAGCAGCCAAGATTCCCGAAAAGAAGAGACCCAGTACTTC
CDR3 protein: CASSQDSRKEETQYF

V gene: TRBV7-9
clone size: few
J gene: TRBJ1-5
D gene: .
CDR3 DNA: TGTGCCAGCAGCCTGGCCGGGGGCATGGGACAGCCCCAGCATTTT
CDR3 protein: CASSLAGGMGQPQHF

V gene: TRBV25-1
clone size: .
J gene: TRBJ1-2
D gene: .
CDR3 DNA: TGTGCCAGCAGGGCTAATACGGGAAACTATGGCTACACCTTC
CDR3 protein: CASRANTGNYGYTF

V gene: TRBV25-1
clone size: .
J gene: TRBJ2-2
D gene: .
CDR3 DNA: TGTGCCAGCAGATTAGGACAGAAGCACCGGGGAGCTGTTTTT
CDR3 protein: CASRLGQKHRGAVF

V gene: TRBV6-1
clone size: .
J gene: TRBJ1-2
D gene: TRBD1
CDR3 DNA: TGTGCCAGCAGTGGACTAAAACAGGGGGCGAGAGGCTACACCTTC
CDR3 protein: CASSGLKQGARGYTF

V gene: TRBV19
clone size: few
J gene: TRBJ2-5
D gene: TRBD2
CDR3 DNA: TGTGCCAGTAGTATCTGGGGATCGGGGGGACAAGAGACCCAGTACTTC
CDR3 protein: CASSIWGSGGQETQYF

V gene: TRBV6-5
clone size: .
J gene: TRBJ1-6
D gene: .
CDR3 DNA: TGTGCCAGCAGTTACGGCACGATCTATAATTCACCCCTCCACTTT
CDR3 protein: CASSYGTIYNSPLHF

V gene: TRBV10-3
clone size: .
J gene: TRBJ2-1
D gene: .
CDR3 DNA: TGTGCCATCGGGCCGGCCTCCGCGGGTGAGCAGTTCTTC
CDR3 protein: CAIGPASAGEQFF

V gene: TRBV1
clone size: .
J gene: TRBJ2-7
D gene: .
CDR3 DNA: TGCACCAGCCAGGACAGGGGAATAGGCGAGCAGTACTTC
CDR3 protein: CTSQDRGIGEQYF

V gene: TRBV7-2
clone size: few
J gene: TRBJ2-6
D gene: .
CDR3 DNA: TGTGCCAGCAGCTTAGTACCCGGGACCTCGGGGGCCAACGTCCTGACTTTC
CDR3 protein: CASSLVPGTSGANVLTF

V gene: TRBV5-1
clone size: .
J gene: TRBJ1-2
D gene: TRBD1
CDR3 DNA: TGCGCCAGCAGCGGGGGACAGGGATTCTCTGGCTACACCTTC
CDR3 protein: CASSGGQGFSGYTF

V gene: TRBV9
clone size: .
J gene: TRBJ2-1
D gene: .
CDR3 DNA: TGTGCCAGCAGCCTCGGGACACACAACAATGAGCAGTTCTTC
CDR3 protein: CASSLGTHNNEQFF

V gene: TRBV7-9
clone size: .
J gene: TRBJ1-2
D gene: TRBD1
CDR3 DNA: TGTGCCAGCAGCTCAGTCACAGGGGGCAATAAGGATGGCTACACCTTC
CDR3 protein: CASSSVTGGNKDGYTF

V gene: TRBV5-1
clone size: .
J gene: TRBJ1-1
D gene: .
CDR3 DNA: TGCGCCAGCAGCTCCCAAACAATCCAGACTGAAGCTTTCTTT
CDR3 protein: CASSSQTIQTEAFF

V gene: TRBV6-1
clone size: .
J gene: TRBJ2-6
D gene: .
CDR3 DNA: TGTGCCAGCAGTGTTGTCTCTGGGGCCAACGTCCTGACTTTC
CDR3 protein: CASSVVSGANVLTF

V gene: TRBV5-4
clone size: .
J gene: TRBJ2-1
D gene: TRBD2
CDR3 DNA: TGTGCCAGCAGCTTGGCGGGAGGTCGAAACTACAATGAGCAGTTCTTC
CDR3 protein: CASSLAGGRNYNEQFF

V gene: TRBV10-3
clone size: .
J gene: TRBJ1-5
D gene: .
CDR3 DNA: TGTGCCATAAGGACAGCCGACAATCAGCCCCAGCATTTT
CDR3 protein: CAIRTADNQPQHF

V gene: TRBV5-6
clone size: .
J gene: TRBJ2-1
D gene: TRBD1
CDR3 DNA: TGTGCCAGCAGCTTTTGGGACAGGCCCAATGAGCAGTTCTTC
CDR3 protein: CASSFWDRPNEQFF

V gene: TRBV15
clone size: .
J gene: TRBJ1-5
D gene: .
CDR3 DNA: TGTGCCACCAGAGGGGGAACTTTCAATCAGCCCCAGCATTTT
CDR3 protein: CATRGGTFNQPQHF

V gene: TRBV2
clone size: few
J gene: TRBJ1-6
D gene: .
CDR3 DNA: TGTGCCACCTCCCCAGGGGCAGAGAATTCACCCCTCCACTTT
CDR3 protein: CATSPGAENSPLHF

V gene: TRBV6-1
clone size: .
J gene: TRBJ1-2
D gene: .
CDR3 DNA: TGTGCCAGCAGTCTTCGGGAGGGGCCCTATGGCTACACCTTC
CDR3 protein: CASSLREGPYGYTF

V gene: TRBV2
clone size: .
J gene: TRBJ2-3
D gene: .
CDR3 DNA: TGTGCCAGCAAGGGCTTAAGCACAGATACGCAGTATTTT
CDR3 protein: CASKGLSTDTQYF

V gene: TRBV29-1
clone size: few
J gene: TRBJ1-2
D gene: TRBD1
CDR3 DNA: TGCAGCGTCCAGGGGGCGGACTATGGCTACACCTTC
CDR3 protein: CSVQGADYGYTF

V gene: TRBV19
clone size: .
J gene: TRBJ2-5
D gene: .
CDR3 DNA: TGTGCCAGTAGTATCCGGCTAAAAGAGACCCAGTACTTC
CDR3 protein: CASSIRLKETQYF

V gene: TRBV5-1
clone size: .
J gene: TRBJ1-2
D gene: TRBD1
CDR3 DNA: TGCGCCAGCAGCTTGGCCACAGGGGGTGGCGGTAACTATGGCTACACCTTC
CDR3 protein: CASSLATGGGGNYGYTF

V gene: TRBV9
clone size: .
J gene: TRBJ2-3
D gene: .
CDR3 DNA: TGTGCCAGCAGCGTAGGGACGTCCCGAGCGGATACGCAGTATTTT
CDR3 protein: CASSVGTSRADTQYF

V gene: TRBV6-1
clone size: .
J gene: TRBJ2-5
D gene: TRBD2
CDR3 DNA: TGTGCCAGCAGGAAGACTAGCGGTGGGTGGGAGACCCAGTACTTC
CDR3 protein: CASRKTSGGWETQYF

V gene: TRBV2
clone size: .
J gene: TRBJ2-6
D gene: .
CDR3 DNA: TGTGCCAGCTCTTTTGGGGCCAACGTCCTGACTTTC
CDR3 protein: CASSFGANVLTF

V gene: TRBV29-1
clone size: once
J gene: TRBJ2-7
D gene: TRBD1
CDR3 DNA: TGCAGCGTTGCGGGACAGGGCTACGAGCAGTACTTC
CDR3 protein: CSVAGQGYEQYF

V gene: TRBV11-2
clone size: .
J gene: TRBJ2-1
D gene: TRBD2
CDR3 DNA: TGTGCCAGCAGCTTCCGCGGGGCGGGAGTCTCCTACAATGAGCAGTTCTTC
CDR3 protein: CASSFRGAGVSYNEQFF

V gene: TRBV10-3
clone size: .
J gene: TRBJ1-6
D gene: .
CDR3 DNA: TGTGCCATCAGCCCGGCAGAGACTAATTCACCCCTCCACTTT
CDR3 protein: CAISPAETNSPLHF

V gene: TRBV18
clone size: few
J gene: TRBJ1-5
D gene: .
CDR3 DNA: TGTGCCAGCTCACCGTCGGAAAGCAGGGCTCAGCCCCAGCATTTT
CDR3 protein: CASSPSESRAQPQHF

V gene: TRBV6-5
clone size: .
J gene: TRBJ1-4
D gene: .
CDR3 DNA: TGTGCCAGCAGTTACTCGATAGCCAGCACCTATGAAAAACTGTTTTTT
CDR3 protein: CASSYSIASTYEKLFF

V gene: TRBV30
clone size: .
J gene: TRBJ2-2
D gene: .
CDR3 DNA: TGTGCCTGGAGCCGAGGGTCGGGATTCATCGGGGAGCTGTTTTTT
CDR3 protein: CAWSRGSGFIGELFF

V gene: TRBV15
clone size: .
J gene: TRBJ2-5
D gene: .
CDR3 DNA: TGTGCCACCAGCAGAGGCCAAGAGACCCAGTACTTC
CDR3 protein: CATSRGQETQYF

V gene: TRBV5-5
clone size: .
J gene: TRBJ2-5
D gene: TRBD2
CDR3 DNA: TGTGCCAGCAGCTTGTCAACTAGCGAACAAGAGACCCAGTACTTC
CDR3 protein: CASSLSTSEQETQYF

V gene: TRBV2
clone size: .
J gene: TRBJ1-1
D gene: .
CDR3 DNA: TGTGCCAGCAGTTGGGACTTCACTGAAGCTTTCTTT
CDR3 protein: CASSWDFTEAFF

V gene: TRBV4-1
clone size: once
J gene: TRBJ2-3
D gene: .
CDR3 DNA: TGCGCCAGCAGCCAAGCCCTCACAGATACGCAGTATTTT
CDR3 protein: CASSQALTDTQYF

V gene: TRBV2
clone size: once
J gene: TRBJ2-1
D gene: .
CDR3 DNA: TGTGCCAGCATAGGACTAAGAACCTACAATGAGCAGTTCTTC
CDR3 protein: CASIGLRTYNEQFF

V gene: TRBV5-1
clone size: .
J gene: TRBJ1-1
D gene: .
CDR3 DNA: TGCGCCAGCAGCTTGGGACCCGCTGAACCTGAAGCTTTCTTT
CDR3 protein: CASSLGPAEPEAFF

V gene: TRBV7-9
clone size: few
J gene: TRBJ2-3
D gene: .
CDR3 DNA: TGTGCCAGCAGCTTAGGTATAAATACGCAGTATTTT
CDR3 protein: CASSLGINTQYF

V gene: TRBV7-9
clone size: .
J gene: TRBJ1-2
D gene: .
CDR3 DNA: TGTGCCAGCAGCAGGGACTTCGCCACGGGCGGCTACACCTTC
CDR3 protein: CASSRDFATGGYTF

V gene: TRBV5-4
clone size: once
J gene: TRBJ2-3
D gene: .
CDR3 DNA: TGTGCCAGCAGCTCAGCGGAGAGAGATACGCAGTATTTT
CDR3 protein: CASSSAERDTQYF

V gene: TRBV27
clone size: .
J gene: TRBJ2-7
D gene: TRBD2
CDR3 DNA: TGTGCCAGCAGTTTCGGGTGGGAGGGCTACGAGCAGTACTTC
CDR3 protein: CASSFGWEGYEQYF

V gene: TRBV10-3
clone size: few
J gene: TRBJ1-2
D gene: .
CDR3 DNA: TGTGCCACCTTTACGGAATTAGGACAGTATGGCTACACCTTC
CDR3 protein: CATFTELGQYGYTF

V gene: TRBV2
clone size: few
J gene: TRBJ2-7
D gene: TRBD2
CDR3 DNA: TGTGCCAGCATGACCTCAGTAGCGGGAGTGGCTGAGCAGTACTTC
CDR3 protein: CASMTSVAGVAEQYF

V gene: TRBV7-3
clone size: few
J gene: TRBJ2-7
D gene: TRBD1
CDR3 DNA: TGTGCCAGCAGCCCGACAGGGGACGAGCAGTACTTC
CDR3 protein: CASSPTGDEQYF